The T cell receptor (beta chain) described here comes from a study of T cells after yellow fever vaccination. Study-level information: Preparing low-cell-number fractions relied on SMART-Seq v4 Ultra Low Input. General study points: Weaker overall was a secondary response that nonetheless peaked faster, on day 5 versus 15. Post-booster repertoires again held most primary-vaccination clones (roughly 96% CD4, around 90% CD8).

This CDR3 comprises 15 residues. The germline CDR1 and CDR2 sequences are SGHDT and YYEEEE. Trimming cost V 2 bases and J 5 bases; bases outside gene matches: 8. On this clonotype itself: The antigen remains undetermined.

The study made its TCR cDNA through 5'RACE template switching. That step introduced a universal primer site along with UMIs. MiXCR, applied by TCRdb to the 5' RACE reads, yields one record per CDR3 protein. This table holds roughly 300,000 distinct CDR3 sequences, 6.5% to 8.5% found once. The rearrangement links TRBV5-6 to TRBJ2-5; 8 positions match TRBD1. This TCR was sampled from a man between 18 and 29 years old who received the YFV17D yellow fever vaccine. The sample was PBMCs, taken roughly 46 days after the first yellow fever vaccination. CDR3 sequence (DNA): TGTGCCAGCAGCTTAGCCCAGGGGGCGCAGGAGACCCAGTACTTC. This gives the protein CASSLAQGAQETQYF. Looking up the rest from reference TRBV5-6 and TRBJ2-5 gives the full variable domain: DAGVTQSPTHLIKTRGQQVTLRCSPKSGHDTVSWYQQALGQGPQFIFQYYEEEERQRGNFPDRFSGHQFPNYSSELNVNALLLGDSALYLCASSLAQGAQETQYFGPGTRLLVL.